This T cell receptor (beta chain) is from a study of T cell responses to AZD1222 COVID-19 vaccine. Overall study findings and caveats: An increase in Spike-specific TCR breadth and depth was observed after two AZD1222 doses.

Germline loops: CDR1 LNHDA, CDR2 SQIVND (reference sequence). This CDR3 contains 14 residues. V lost 5 bases and J 4 bases, leaving 15 bases between the germline ends. A note on this clone: What it binds is unknown.

Clones were sequenced by immunoSEQ multiplex PCR, and TCRdb holds only the in-frame ones, with some missing. The sample lists 95,000 to 100,000 clones, about nine tenths occurring once. This chain uses TRBV19 with TRBJ2-7; a possible D gene is TRBD2 (5 bases). The TCR comes from an adult in good health. The input for sequencing was peripheral blood, taken on day 0 of AZD1222 vaccination. The CDR3 sequence is CASSSLAVPYEQYF. CDR3 coding DNA: TGTGCCAGTAGTTCCCTAGCCGTGCCTTACGAGCAGTACTTC.